This T cell receptor (beta chain) was documented in a study of T cells after yellow fever vaccination. This clonotype was counted ten times or more. The antigen is not known. Findings of the study overall: Post-booster repertoires again held most primary-vaccination clones (about 96% CD4, roughly 88% CD8). It was the secondary response that reached its peak faster, day 5 versus 15, but it was weaker. Repertoires sorted by FACS could include abundant clonotypes that are contaminants from the bulk population.

The CDR3 length is 13 residues. V was shortened by 8 bases and J by 11 bases, with 19 bases between the two germline ends. The study made its TCR cDNA through 5'RACE template switching. That step introduced a universal primer site along with UMIs. TCRdb reprocessed the 5' RACE reads with MiXCR, giving one entry per CDR3 protein. The sample carries under 250,000 distinct CDR3 sequences, less than 8.5% recorded once. This rearrangement joins TRBV12-3 or TRBV12-4 to TRBJ2-1; D is possibly TRBD1 or TRBD2 (6 bases each). This receptor was taken from a man aged 30 to 45 who received the YFV17D yellow fever vaccine. The source was CD4+ T cells sorted from PBMCs, collected 15 days after the yellow fever booster vaccination. The CDR3 reads CASGRVGGGQQFF. CDR3 sequence (DNA): TGTGCCAGCGGTCGCGTAGGAGGGGGACAGCAGTTCTTC.